The TCR beta chain under discussion was sequenced for a study of blood T cell repertoires in COVID-19. About the research overall: Italy, Spain and the United States were the sources of the convalescent and acute COVID-19 samples.

The method was immunoSEQ multiplex PCR; TCRdb's version includes in-frame clones alone and lacks a portion of them. The sample contains 200,000 to 250,000 clones, approximately 80% of which appear only once. Participant ages covered roughly 18 to 89 years across 24 US areas. Donors in Cohort 3 who had recovered were those with two negative PCRs, healthcare professional clearance, or resolution of their symptoms. Per germline, CDR1 KGHSH and CDR2 LQKENI. V was trimmed by 3 bases and J by 0 bases, leaving 14 bases between them. The CDR3 runs 17 residues. This TCR came from a man aged 40-55 years who had recovered from COVID-19. The sequenced sample consisted of PBMCs or T cells enriched from blood (not recorded which). The J gene is TRBJ2-2, the V gene TRBV18; D might be TRBD2 (7 bases). DNA of the CDR3: TGTGCCAGCTCACCCTCCCAGGGGAGGGCGAACACCGGGGAGCTGTTTTTT. Translated, it gives CASSPSQGRANTGELFF.